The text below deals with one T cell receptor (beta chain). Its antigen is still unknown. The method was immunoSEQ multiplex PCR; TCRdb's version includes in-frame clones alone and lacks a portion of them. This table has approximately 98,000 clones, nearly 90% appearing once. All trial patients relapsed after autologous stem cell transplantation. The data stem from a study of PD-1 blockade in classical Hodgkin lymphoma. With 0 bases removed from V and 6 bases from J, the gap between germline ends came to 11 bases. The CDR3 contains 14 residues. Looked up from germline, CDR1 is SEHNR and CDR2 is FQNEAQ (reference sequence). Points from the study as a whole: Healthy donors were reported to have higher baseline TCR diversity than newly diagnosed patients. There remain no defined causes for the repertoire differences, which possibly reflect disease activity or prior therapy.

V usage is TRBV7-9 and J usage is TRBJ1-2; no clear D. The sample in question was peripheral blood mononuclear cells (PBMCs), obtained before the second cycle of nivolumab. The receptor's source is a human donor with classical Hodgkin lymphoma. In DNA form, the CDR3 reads TGTGCCAGCAGCTTAGCGGCGGCAGGTGATGGCTACACCTTC. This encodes CASSLAAAGDGYTF. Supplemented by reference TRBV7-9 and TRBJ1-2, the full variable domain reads DTGVSQNPRHKITKRGQNVTFRCDPISEHNRLYWYRQTLGQGPEFLTYFQNEAQLEKSRLLSDRFSAERPKGSFSTLEIQRTEQGDSAMYLCASSLAAAGDGYTFGSGTRLTVV.